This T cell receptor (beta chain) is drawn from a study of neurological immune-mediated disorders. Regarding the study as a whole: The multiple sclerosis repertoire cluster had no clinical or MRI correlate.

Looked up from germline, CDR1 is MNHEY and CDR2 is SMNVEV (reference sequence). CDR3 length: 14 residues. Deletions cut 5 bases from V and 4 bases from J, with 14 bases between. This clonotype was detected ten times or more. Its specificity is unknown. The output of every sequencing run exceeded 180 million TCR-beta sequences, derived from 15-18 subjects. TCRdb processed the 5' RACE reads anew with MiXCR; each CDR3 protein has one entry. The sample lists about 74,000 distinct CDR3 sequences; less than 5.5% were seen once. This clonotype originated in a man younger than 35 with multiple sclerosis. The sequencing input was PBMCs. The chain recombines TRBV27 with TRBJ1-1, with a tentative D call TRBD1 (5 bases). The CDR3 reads CASSPWGRGTEAFF. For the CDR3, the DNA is TGTGCCAGCAGTCCGTGGGGCAGAGGCACTGAAGCTTTCTTT.